The sequence of this TCR beta chain was determined in a study of T cells in tuberculosis. The wider study: A South African cohort included IGRA-negative adolescents, latently infected IGRA-positive adolescents and adults with active tuberculosis. Study-wide findings and caveats: Smaller distances to GMM-specific TCRs suggested their expansion in active tuberculosis.

Time point meaning: new active TB diagnosis, blood taken before or within 7 days of starting treatment. Measured with immunoSEQ multiplex PCR; TCRdb has only the in-frame clones, and not every one. The table records 30,000 to 40,000 clones, roughly 93% of them present only once. Trimming took 6 bases from V and 6 from J, leaving 14 bases between them. CDR3 length: 13 amino acids. Looked up from germline, CDR1 is MNHEY and CDR2 is SVGAGI. As for this clone: Its target is not known.

This chain links TRBV6-5 with TRBJ1-2; D gene ambiguous. The receptor was derived from an adult with tuberculosis. The sample here was PBMCs, taken at tuberculosis diagnosis. The CDR3, as DNA: TGTGCCAGCAGGATACATGACGCGGATGGCTACACCTTC. Translated: CASRIHDADGYTF.